This T cell receptor (beta chain) originates from a study of blood T cell repertoires in COVID-19. Some clones are missing from TCRdb's copy, which holds only in-frame ones; the method was immunoSEQ multiplex PCR. The repertoire holds around 1,900 clones, with 69% as singletons. With V trimmed by 1 base and J by 7 bases, 9 bases remained unmatched. This CDR3 region has 17 residues. Germline CDR1 reads SGHTA; CDR2 reads FQGTGA. The sample taken for sequencing was peripheral blood. The V call is TRBV7-3, the J call TRBJ2-2; 10 positions agree with TRBD2. The sequence was collected from a man between 70 and 80 years old with active COVID-19. CDR3: CASSLMVASGSVGELFF. The DNA of the CDR3 is TGTGCCAGCAGCTTAATGGTGGCTAGCGGGAGTGTCGGGGAGCTGTTTTTT.